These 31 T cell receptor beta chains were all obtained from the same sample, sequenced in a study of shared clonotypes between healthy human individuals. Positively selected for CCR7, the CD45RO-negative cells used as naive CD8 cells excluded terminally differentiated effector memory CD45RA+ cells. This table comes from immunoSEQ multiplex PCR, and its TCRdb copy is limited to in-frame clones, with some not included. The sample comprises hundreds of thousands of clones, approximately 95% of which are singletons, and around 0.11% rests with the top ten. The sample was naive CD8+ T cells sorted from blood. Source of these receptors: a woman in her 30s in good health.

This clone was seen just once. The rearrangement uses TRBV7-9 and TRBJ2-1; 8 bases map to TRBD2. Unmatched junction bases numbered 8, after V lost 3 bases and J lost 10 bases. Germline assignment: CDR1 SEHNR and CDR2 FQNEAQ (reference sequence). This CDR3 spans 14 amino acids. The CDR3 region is CASSLASGPGEQFF. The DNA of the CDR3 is TGTGCCAGCAGCTTGGCTAGCGGGCCCGGAGAGCAGTTCTTC.

CDR3 coding DNA: TGTGCCAGCAGTTTATCGGCCTGGAGTGAGCAGTTCTTC. It yields the protein CASSLSAWSEQFF. The chain recombines TRBV28 with TRBJ2-1; D is ambiguous. The germline V gene has CDR1 MDHEN and CDR2 SYDVKM. V lost 1 base to trimming and J lost 9 bases, with 10 bases between them. The CDR3 contains 13 residues.

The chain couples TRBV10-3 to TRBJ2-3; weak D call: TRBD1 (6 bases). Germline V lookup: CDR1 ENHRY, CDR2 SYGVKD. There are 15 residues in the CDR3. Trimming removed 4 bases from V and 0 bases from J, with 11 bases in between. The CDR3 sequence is CAISVDRRSTDTQYF. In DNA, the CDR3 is TGTGCCATCAGTGTAGACAGGCGGAGCACAGATACGCAGTATTTT.

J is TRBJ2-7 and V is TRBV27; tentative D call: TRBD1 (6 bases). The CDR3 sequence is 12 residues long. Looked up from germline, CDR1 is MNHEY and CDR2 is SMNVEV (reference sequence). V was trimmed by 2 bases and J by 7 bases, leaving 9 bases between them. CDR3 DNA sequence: TGTGCCAGCAGTTTAACAGGGTTAGAGCAGTACTTC. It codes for CASSLTGLEQYF.

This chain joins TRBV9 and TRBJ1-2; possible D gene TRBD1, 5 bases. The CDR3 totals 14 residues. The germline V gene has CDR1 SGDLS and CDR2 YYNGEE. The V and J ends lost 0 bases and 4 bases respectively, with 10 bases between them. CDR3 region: CASSVDSRAYGYTF. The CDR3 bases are TGTGCCAGCAGCGTAGATTCCAGGGCCTATGGCTACACCTTC.

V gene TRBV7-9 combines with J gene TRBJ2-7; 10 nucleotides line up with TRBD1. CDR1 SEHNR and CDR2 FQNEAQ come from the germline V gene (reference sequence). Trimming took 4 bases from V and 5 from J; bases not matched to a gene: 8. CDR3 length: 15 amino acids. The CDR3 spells CASSSTRQGAHEQYF. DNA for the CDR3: TGTGCCAGCAGCTCGACCCGACAGGGGGCCCACGAGCAGTACTTC.

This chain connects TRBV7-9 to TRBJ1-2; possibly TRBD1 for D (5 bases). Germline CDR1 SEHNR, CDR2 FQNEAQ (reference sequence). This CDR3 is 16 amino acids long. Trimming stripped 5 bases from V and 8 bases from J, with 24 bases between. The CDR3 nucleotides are TGTGCCAGCAGCCCCCCTGTCCCCCAGGGCCGCGGAGGCTACACCTTC. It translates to CASSPPVPQGRGGYTF. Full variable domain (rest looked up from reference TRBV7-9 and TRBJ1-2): DTGVSQNPRHKITKRGQNVTFRCDPISEHNRLYWYRQTLGQGPEFLTYFQNEAQLEKSRLLSDRFSAERPKGSFSTLEIQRTEQGDSAMYLCASSPPVPQGRGGYTFGSGTRLTVV.

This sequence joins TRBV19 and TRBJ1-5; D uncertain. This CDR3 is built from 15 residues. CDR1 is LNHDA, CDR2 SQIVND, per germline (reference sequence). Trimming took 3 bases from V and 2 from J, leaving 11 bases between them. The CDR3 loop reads CASSIGVGGNQPQHF. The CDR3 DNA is TGTGCCAGTAGTATTGGGGTCGGGGGCAATCAGCCCCAGCATTTT.

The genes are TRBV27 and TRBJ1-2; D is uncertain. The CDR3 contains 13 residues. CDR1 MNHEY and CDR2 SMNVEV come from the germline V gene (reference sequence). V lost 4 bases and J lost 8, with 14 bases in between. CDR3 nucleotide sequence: TGTGCCAGCAGTTATGGTAGGGCTTACGGCTACACCTTC. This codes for CASSYGRAYGYTF.

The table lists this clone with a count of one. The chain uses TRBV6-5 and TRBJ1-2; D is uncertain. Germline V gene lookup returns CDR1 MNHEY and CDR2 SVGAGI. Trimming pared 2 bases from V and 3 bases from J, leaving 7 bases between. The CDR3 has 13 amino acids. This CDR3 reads CASSYGGHYGYTF. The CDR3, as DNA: TGTGCCAGCAGTTACGGCGGTCACTATGGCTACACCTTC.

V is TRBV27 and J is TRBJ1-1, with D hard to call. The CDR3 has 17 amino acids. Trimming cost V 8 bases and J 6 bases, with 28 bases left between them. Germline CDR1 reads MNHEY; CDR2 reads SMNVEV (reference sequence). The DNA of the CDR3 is TGTGCCAGCTCACGATCAAGCGTCCGGGGAGTCGGCCCTGAAGCTTTCTTT. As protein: CASSRSSVRGVGPEAFF.

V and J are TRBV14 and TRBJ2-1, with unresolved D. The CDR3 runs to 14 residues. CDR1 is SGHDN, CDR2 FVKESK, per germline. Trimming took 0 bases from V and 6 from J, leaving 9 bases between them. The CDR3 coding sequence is TGTGCCAGCAGCCAAGATATCGGTCTCAATGAGCAGTTCTTC. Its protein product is CASSQDIGLNEQFF.

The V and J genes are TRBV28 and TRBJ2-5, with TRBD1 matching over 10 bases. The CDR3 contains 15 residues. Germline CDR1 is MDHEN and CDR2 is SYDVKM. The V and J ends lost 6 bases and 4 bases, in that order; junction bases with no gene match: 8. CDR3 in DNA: TGTGCCAGCAGCTACGGACAGGGGGTTGGAGAGACCCAGTACTTC. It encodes CASSYGQGVGETQYF.

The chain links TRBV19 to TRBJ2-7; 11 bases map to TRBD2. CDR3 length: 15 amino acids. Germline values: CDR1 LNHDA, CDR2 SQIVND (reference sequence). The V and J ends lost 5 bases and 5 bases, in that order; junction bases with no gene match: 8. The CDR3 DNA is TGTGCCAGTAGTCTATTAGCGGGAGGGCCCAACGAGCAGTACTTC. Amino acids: CASSLLAGGPNEQYF.

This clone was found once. CDR3 loop: CSVVRDRGRRAGELFF. CDR3 DNA: TGCAGCGTTGTACGGGACAGGGGGCGTAGGGCCGGGGAGCTGTTTTTT. The chain recombines TRBV29-1 with TRBJ2-2, with 12 bases lining up with TRBD1. The CDR3 sequence is 16 residues long. In germline, CDR1 is SQVTM, CDR2 ANQGSEA. V lost 4 bases to trimming and J lost 6 bases; unmatched junction nucleotides: 9.

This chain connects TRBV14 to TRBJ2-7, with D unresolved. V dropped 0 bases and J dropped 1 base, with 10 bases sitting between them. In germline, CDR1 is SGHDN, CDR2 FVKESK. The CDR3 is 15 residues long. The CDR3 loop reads CASSQEFGSSYEQYF. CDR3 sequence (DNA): TGTGCCAGCAGCCAAGAGTTCGGCAGTTCCTACGAGCAGTACTTC. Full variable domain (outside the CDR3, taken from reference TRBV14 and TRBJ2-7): EAGVTQFPSHSVIEKGQTVTLRCDPISGHDNLYWYRRVMGKEIKFLLHFVKESKQDESGMPNNRFLAERTGGTYSTLKVQPAELEDSGVYFCASSQEFGSSYEQYFGPGTRLTVT.

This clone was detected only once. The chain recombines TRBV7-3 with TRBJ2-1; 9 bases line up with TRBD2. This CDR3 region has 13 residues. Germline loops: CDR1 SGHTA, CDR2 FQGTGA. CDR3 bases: TGTGTAAGCGGGAGGTCCTCTGACAATGAGCAGTTCTTC. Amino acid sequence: CVSGRSSDNEQFF.

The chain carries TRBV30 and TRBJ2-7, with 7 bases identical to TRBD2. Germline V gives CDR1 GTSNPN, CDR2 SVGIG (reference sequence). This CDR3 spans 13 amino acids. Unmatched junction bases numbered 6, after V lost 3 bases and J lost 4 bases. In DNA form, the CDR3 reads TGTGCCTGGAGCGTGGGAGGGCCATACGAGCAGTACTTC. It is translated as CAWSVGGPYEQYF.

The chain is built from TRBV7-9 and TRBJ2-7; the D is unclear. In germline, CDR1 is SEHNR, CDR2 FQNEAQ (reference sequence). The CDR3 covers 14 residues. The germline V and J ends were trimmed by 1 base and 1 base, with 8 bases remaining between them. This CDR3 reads CASSLEGRSYEQYF. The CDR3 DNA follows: TGTGCCAGCAGCTTAGAGGGCAGGTCCTACGAGCAGTACTTC.

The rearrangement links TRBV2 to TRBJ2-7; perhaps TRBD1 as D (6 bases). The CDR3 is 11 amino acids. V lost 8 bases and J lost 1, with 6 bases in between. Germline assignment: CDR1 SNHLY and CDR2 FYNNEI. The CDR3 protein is CASGQSYEQYF. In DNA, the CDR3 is TGTGCCAGCGGACAGTCCTACGAGCAGTACTTC.

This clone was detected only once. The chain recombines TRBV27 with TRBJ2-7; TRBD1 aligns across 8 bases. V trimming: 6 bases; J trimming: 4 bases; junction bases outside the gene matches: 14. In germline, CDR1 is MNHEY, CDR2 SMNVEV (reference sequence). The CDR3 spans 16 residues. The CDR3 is CASSNRSGQGLYEQYF. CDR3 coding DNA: TGTGCCAGCAGCAACCGTTCAGGACAGGGTTTGTACGAGCAGTACTTC.

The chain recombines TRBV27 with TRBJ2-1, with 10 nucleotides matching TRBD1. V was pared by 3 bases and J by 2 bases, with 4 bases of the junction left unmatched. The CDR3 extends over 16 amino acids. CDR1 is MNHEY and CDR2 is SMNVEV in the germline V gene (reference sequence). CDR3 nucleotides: TGTGCCAGCAGTTTCCACGGGACAGGGGCCTACAATGAGCAGTTCTTC. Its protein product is CASSFHGTGAYNEQFF.

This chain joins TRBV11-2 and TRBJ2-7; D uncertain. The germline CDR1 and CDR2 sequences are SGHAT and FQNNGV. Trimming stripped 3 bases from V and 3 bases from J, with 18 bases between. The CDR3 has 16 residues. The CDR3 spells CASSFNGQALFYEQYF. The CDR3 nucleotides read TGTGCCAGCAGCTTTAATGGGCAGGCCCTTTTCTACGAGCAGTACTTC. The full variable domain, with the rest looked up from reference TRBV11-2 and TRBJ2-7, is EAGVAQSPRYKIIEKRQSVAFWCNPISGHATLYWYQQILGQGPKLLIQFQNNGVVDDSQLPKDRFSAERLKGVDSTLKIQPAKLEDSAVYLCASSFNGQALFYEQYFGPGTRLTVT.

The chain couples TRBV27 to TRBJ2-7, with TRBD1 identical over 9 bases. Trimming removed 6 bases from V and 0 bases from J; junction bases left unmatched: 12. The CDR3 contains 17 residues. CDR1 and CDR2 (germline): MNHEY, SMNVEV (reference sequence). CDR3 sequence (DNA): TGTGCCAGCAGCCCGGGACAGGGAAGGGTCGGCTCCTACGAGCAGTACTTC. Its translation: CASSPGQGRVGSYEQYF.

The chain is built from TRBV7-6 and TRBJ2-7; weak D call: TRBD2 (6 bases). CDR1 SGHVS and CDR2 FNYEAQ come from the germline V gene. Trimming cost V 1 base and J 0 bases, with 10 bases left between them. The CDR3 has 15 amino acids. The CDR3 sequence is CASSLEDGSSYEQYF. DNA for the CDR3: TGTGCCAGCAGCTTAGAGGACGGGAGCTCCTACGAGCAGTACTTC.

The CDR3 nucleotides read TGTGCCAGCAGCTTAGGCCGTGGGACAGGGGTTAAGTATGGCTACACCTTC. Translated, it gives CASSLGRGTGVKYGYTF. V is TRBV13 and J is TRBJ1-2, with 10 bases that match TRBD1. The junction had 9 bases not matched to a gene; V was cut back by 0 bases and J by 5 bases. This CDR3 has 17 residues. Per the germline V gene, CDR1 is PRHDT and CDR2 is FYEKMQ (reference sequence).

The CDR3 reads CASSLGRGGGYTF. CDR3 in DNA: TGTGCCAGCAGTTTAGGCAGGGGGGGCGGCTACACCTTC. The chain recombines TRBV28 with TRBJ1-2; the match to TRBD1 covers 7 bases. Germline V CDR1 and CDR2: MDHEN, SYDVKM. The CDR3 is 13 amino acids. Trimming took 2 bases from V and 8 from J; bases not matched to a gene: 5.

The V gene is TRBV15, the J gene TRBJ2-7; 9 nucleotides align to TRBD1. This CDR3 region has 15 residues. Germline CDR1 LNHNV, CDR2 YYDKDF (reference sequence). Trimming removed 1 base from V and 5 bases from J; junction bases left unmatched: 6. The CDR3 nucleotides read TGTGCCACCAGCAGAGTGGGACAGGGACACCACGAGCAGTACTTC. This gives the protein CATSRVGQGHHEQYF.

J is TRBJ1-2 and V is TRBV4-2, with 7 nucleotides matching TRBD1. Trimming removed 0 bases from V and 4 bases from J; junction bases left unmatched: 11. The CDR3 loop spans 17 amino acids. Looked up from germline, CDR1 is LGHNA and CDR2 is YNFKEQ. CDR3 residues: CASSQEASGGAAYGYTF. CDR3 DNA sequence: TGTGCCAGCAGCCAAGAAGCGTCAGGGGGTGCCGCCTATGGCTACACCTTC.

The DNA for the CDR3 is TGTGCCAGCAGCGTAGAGACTAGCGGGTCCTACGAGCAGTACTTC. This gives the protein CASSVETSGSYEQYF. The chain has TRBV9 and TRBJ2-7; 10 bases are a match to TRBD2. CDR3 size: 15 residues. The germline V gene has CDR1 SGDLS and CDR2 YYNGEE. After removal of 0 bases from V and 1 base from J, the junction contained 1 base not matched to a gene.

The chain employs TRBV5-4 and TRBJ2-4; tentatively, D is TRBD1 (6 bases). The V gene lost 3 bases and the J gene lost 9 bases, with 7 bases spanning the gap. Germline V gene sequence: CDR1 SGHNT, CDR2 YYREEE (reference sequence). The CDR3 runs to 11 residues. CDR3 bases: TGTGCCAGCAGCTCAGGGGTCATTCAGTACTTC. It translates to CASSSGVIQYF.